This record concerns one T cell receptor (beta chain) sequence. No antigen is known for it. The CDR3 spans 15 residues. Germline values: CDR1 SGHTA, CDR2 FQGNSA. Trimming took 5 bases from V and 8 from J, leaving 18 bases between them. With constant-segment primers, 5'RACE yielded cDNA libraries of TCR alpha and TCR beta that carried sample barcodes and UMIs. A single record per CDR3 protein comes from TCRdb applying MiXCR to the 5' RACE reads. Of 300,000 to 350,000 distinct CDR3 sequences detected, 14% appear once; the ten largest clones hold roughly a fifth. These data originate in a study of T-cell memory formation after mild COVID-19. About the study: For the most part, TCR clusters were specific to one donor. Study outcomes and limitations: Contracting clones, day 15 to 85, had balanced CD4/CD8, and later expanders favored CD4+.

Sequencing was carried out using PBMCs or a T cell subset sorted from them (not recorded which). The TCR originated in a man younger than 35 who had mild COVID-19 (a few samples of this study predate the infection). Cell type and time point are not known. The chain is built from TRBV7-2 and TRBJ1-4; the D gene is possibly TRBD1 (5 bases). CDR3 residues: CASSHRDLHGEKLFF. CDR3 in DNA: TGTGCCAGCAGCCACCGGGACCTCCACGGAGAAAAACTGTTTTTT.